This T cell receptor beta chain comes out of a study of radiotherapy plus CTLA-4 blockade in lung cancer. Across the whole study: Patients showed objective responses in about 18% of cases and disease control in 30% to 40%.

Some clones are missing from TCRdb's copy, which holds only in-frame ones; the method was immunoSEQ multiplex PCR. Of 70,000 to 95,000 clones listed, approximately 82% are singletons. To note about this clone: Its antigen is undetermined.

Study-wide findings and caveats: Early clonal dynamics of blood T cells, together with interferon-beta, were reported as the best response predictor.

The V gene's germline CDR1 is MNHEY and CDR2 SVGAGI. The CDR3 consists of 14 residues. V shed 6 bases and J 2 bases; nucleotides not matched to a gene: 6. Sequencing was performed on peripheral blood, taken from a patient treated with radiotherapy plus ipilimumab. This chain connects TRBV6-5 to TRBJ1-1; 7 nucleotides align to TRBD1. The sequence came from a human donor with non-small cell lung cancer that progressed on radiotherapy plus ipilimumab. In DNA, the CDR3 is TGTGCCAGCAGACCCGACAGGGCCAACACTGAAGCTTTCTTT. This encodes CASRPDRANTEAFF.